The next 7 T cell receptor beta chains were all read from a single sample in a study of human T cells and chemical hapten exposure. TCRdb processed the RACE reads anew with MiXCR; each CDR3 protein has one entry. The repertoire holds about 54,000 distinct CDR3 sequences, about 9.9% seen once, with 1.5% to 2% in the top ten. Specified time point: patch test 2, 6 weeks after DPC sensitization. Treatment of the sample: therapeutic diphenylcyclopropenone sensitization with weekly scalp DPC. The material sequenced was whole blood, taken in connection with sensitization to the hapten diphenylcyclopropenone (DPC). The receptors shown here come from a woman aged 45-60 years with alopecia areata. Some clones in this sample may be carry-over from other donors' samples.

This clonotype showed up many times. The J gene is TRBJ2-1, the V gene TRBV6-2 or TRBV6-3; perhaps TRBD1 as D (6 bases). Per germline, CDR1 MNHEY and CDR2 SVGEGT. V lost 7 bases to trimming and J lost 7 bases, with 23 bases between them. CDR3 size: 16 residues. CDR3 bases: TGTGCCAGCAAGTCAGGTGGGGGCTTGAATCGAAATGAGCAGTTCTTC. Translating it yields CASKSGGGLNRNEQFF.

This clonotype was seen more than once but under ten times. The V call is TRBV10-2, the J call TRBJ2-5; D uncertain. Per germline, CDR1 WSHSY and CDR2 SAAADI. This CDR3 region has 12 residues. The germline V and J ends were trimmed by 0 bases and 5 bases, with 4 bases remaining between them. CDR3 in amino acids: CASSESGETQYF. The CDR3 bases are TGCGCCAGCAGTGAGTCTGGGGAGACCCAGTACTTC.

This clonotype has just a few counts. The rearrangement links TRBV11-2 to TRBJ2-7, with 9 bases fitting TRBD1. V gave up 5 bases and J gave up 3 bases; unmatched junction bases: 5. The length of the CDR3 is 14 residues. Per germline, CDR1 SGHAT and CDR2 FQNNGV. CDR3 DNA: TGTGCCAGCAGCACCGGGACAGGGAGCTACGAGCAGTACTTC. This gives the protein CASSTGTGSYEQYF.

This clonotype was seen a few times. The gene calls are TRBV6-1 and TRBJ2-1; D gene uncertain. The V gene's germline CDR1 is MNHNS and CDR2 SASEGT. Trimming shortened V by 1 base and J by 7 bases, and 5 bases separated the two germline ends. This CDR3 contains 12 residues. CDR3 DNA: TGTGCCAGCAGTGAAGGAGGTAATGAGCAGTTCTTC. Its translation: CASSEGGNEQFF.

The sample holds a few counts of this clonotype. The CDR3 coding sequence is TGCAGCGTTGGTGAGTGGGGGTCCTACGAGCAGTACTTC. Its protein is CSVGEWGSYEQYF. The chain recombines TRBV29-1 with TRBJ2-7; D is perhaps TRBD1 or TRBD2 (5 bases each). The CDR3 is 13 residues long. V was pared by 4 bases and J by 1 base, with 11 bases between. Germline V gene data show CDR1 as SQVTM and CDR2 as ANQGSEA.

In its sample, this clonotype was seen a few times. The chain recombines TRBV6-5 with TRBJ2-2; 11 bases align to TRBD2. J was trimmed by 4 bases and V by 1 base; bases with no gene match: 2. Germline V CDR1 and CDR2: MNHEY, SVGAGI. This CDR3 region has 16 residues. CDR3 loop: CASSYYSGRVTGELFF. The DNA for the CDR3 is TGTGCCAGCAGTTACTATAGCGGGAGGGTCACCGGGGAGCTGTTTTTT.

As to this clonotype: This may come from a read error, since a much larger clone is one base off. This chain uses TRBV7-9 with TRBJ1-2; D is undetermined. Looked up from germline, CDR1 is SEHNR and CDR2 is FQNEAQ (reference sequence). This CDR3 has 13 residues. The CDR3 DNA sequence: TGTGCCAGCAGCTTAGACGTTAACTATGGCTACTCCTTC. Amino acid sequence: CASSLDVNYGYSF.